A single sample gave rise to the 10 T cell receptor beta chains below, sequenced in a study of radiation and T cells in renal cell carcinoma (dated by TCRdb to 2018 to 2021). The protocol used for the library was the immunoSEQ multiplex PCR assay. TCRdb mirrors the immuneACCESS table, restricted to in-frame sequences. Some clones are absent from its copies; in checked studies, under half trace to an unresolved V gene, and the reason for the others is unknown. The sample table contains 150,000 or so clones; only one count was recorded for roughly 90% of them. About 4% of the sample rests with the top ten. Read against the paper, the sample's time point label means: baseline pretreatment blood. The sample's treatment or condition label, in plain terms: 15 Gy SBRT to primary tumor, nephrectomy 4 weeks later. The sample in question was blood, obtained from a patient whose treatment included radiotherapy and nephrectomy. The receptors were sampled from a woman aged 70-85 years with renal cell carcinoma.

Here the CDR3 DNA reads TGTGCCAGCAGCTTCAGACAGGGGGGTATCGAGCAGTACTTC. Protein sequence: CASSFRQGGIEQYF. This chain connects TRBV7-2 to TRBJ2-7; TRBD1 agrees at 9 bases. Germline V gene sequence: CDR1 SGHTA, CDR2 FQGNSA. Trimming removed 3 bases from V and 6 bases from J; junction bases left unmatched: 6. The CDR3 totals 14 residues.

This clone came up once. V usage is TRBV7-3 and J usage is TRBJ2-2, with D perhaps matching TRBD1 or TRBD2 (6 bases each). Germline V CDR1 and CDR2: SGHTA, FQGTGA. The V end lost 3 bases, the J end lost 4 bases, and 12 bases lay between the germline ends. CDR3 length equals 15 residues. CDR3 nucleotide sequence: TGTGCCAGCAGCTTGGGGGGCGTGACCACCGGGGAGCTGTTTTTT. Amino acids: CASSLGGVTTGELFF.

In the case of this clone: A read error may account for a junction end that differs from germline. V usage is TRBV2 and J usage is TRBJ2-1; 13 bases line up with TRBD2. Looked up from germline, CDR1 is SNHLY and CDR2 is FYNNEI. The CDR3 length is 18 residues. In nucleotides, the CDR3 is TGTGCCAGCAGTGATGCCACTAGCGGGGGGGCAGGGTACAATGAGCAGCTCTTC. The encoded protein is CASSDATSGGAGYNEQLF.

The chain couples TRBV6-1 to TRBJ2-5; the match to TRBD2 covers 8 bases. This CDR3 is 14 amino acids long. CDR1 MNHNS and CDR2 SASEGT come from the germline V gene. V gave up 7 bases and J gave up 5 bases; unmatched junction bases: 9. In DNA, the CDR3 is TGTGCCAGCACCAAAGGGGCTAGCGGGGAGACCCAGTACTTC. Residues: CASTKGASGETQYF.

The chain joins TRBV30 to TRBJ2-7; 7 nucleotides line up with TRBD1. The V and J ends lost 3 bases and 2 bases, in that order; junction bases with no gene match: 4. CDR1 GTSNPN and CDR2 SVGIG come from the germline V gene (reference sequence). The CDR3 is made up of 13 amino acids. CDR3 nucleotide sequence: TGTGCCTGGAGGAGCACAGGGGCCTACGAGCAGTACTTC. It encodes CAWRSTGAYEQYF.

This chain joins TRBV9 and TRBJ2-6; D gene ambiguous. The CDR3 contains 14 residues. Between the trimmed V and J ends, which lost 4 bases and 4 bases, there was a span of 9 bases. From germline, CDR1 is SGDLS and CDR2 YYNGEE. The CDR3 region has the DNA TGTGCCAGCAGCCACGATTTCGGGGCCAACGTCCTGACTTTC. It encodes CASSHDFGANVLTF. The complete variable domain, with remaining parts taken from reference TRBV9 and TRBJ2-6, reads DSGVTQTPKHLITATGQRVTLRCSPRSGDLSVYWYQQSLDQGLQFLIQYYNGEERAKGNILERFSAQQFPDLHSELNLSSLELGDSALYFCASSHDFGANVLTFGAGSRLTVL.

The chain couples TRBV5-1 to TRBJ2-5; no clear D. Trimming stripped 0 bases from V and 2 bases from J, with 8 bases between. This CDR3 region has 14 residues. Germline CDR1 is SGHRS and CDR2 is YFSETQ. The CDR3 DNA reads TGCGCCAGCAGCTTGGCCGGGCTTCAAGAGACCCAGTACTTC. Protein: CASSLAGLQETQYF.

V and J are TRBV6-5 and TRBJ1-2; no firm D call. CDR1 MNHEY and CDR2 SVGAGI come from the germline V gene. The V end was cut by 5 bases, the J end by 6 bases, with 16 bases between. The CDR3 is made up of 14 amino acids. As DNA, the CDR3 is TGTGCCAGCAGTCCAACCCCCACAGCGAATGGCTACACCTTC. Its translation is CASSPTPTANGYTF.

The count of this clone is one. The J gene is TRBJ1-5, the V gene TRBV5-1; no clear D gene. The CDR3 totals 14 residues. Germline-derived CDR1 and CDR2 are SGHRS and YFSETQ. Trimming cost V 4 bases and J 5 bases, with 13 bases left between them. The CDR3, as DNA: TGCGCCAGCAGCCTGGGCAACCGAGATCAGCCCCAGCATTTT. Translation: CASSLGNRDQPQHF.

The chain has TRBV29-1 and TRBJ2-6; D is perhaps TRBD2 (5 bases). Germline-derived CDR1 and CDR2 are SQVTM and ANQGSEA. V lost 5 bases to trimming and J lost 2 bases, with 7 bases between them. The CDR3 length is 13 residues. CDR3 protein: CSVQEAGANVLTF. CDR3 DNA: TGCAGCGTTCAGGAGGCTGGGGCCAACGTCCTGACTTTC.